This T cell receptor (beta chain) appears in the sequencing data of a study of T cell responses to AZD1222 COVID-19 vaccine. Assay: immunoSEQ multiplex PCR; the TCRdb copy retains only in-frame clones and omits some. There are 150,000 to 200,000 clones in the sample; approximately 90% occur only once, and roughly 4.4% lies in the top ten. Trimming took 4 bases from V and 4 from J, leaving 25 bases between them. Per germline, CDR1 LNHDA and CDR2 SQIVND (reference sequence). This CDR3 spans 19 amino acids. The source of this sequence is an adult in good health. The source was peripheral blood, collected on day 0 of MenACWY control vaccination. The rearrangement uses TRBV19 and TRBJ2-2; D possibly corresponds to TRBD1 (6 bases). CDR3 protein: CASSTSTRVGALGTGELFF. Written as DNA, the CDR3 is TGTGCCAGTAGTACCTCGACACGGGTGGGGGCACTGGGCACCGGGGAGCTGTTTTTT.